This T cell receptor beta chain came from a study of chemoradiotherapy in HPV16-positive cancers. Study-wide results and caveats: Functional assays defining HPV-specific T cells used only a couple of HPV16-positive patients. Candidate HPV-specific clones and E7-related TCR motifs grew in tumor during treatment. In HPV16-positive patients, HPV-responsive T-cell expansion tracked better recurrence-free survival.

Samples were taken several times over chemoradiotherapy. Concerning this clone: What it binds is unknown.

TCRdb keeps only in-frame clones here, not all; method: immunoSEQ multiplex PCR. Found here are around 40,000 clones, under 80% of them singletons; the top ten hold more than 5%. The CDR3 is 15 residues long. From germline, CDR1 is SGHVS and CDR2 FQNEAQ. Trimming cost V 5 bases and J 1 base; bases outside gene matches: 5. The sequencing here drew on blood, taken from a patient who underwent chemoradiotherapy. This TCR was recovered from a human donor with HPV-associated anogenital cancer. The chain employs TRBV7-8 and TRBJ2-1, with 7 bases lining up with TRBD2. CDR3 amino acids: CASSQTGGSYNEQFF. The CDR3 DNA is TGTGCCAGCAGCCAGACCGGGGGGTCCTACAATGAGCAGTTCTTC.